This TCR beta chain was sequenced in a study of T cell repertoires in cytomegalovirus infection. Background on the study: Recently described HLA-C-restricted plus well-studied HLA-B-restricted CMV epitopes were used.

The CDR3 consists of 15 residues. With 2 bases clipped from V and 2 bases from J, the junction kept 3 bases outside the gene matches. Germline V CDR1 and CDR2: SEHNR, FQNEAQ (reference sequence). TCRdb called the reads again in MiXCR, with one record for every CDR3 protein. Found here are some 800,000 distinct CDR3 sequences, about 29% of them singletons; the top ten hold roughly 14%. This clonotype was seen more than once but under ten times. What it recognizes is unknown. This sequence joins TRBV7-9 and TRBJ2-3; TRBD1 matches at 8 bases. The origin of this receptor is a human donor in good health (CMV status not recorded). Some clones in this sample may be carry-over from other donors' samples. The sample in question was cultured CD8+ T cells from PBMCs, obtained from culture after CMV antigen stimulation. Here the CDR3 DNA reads TGTGCCAGCAGCTTACGACAGGGGAACACAGATACGCAGTATTTT. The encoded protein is CASSLRQGNTDTQYF.